These 20 T cell receptor beta chains were all obtained from the same sample, sequenced in a study of blood T cell repertoires in COVID-19. Sequencing was performed with immunoSEQ multiplex PCR; in TCRdb, only in-frame clones are kept and a portion is missing. The profile shows roughly 150,000 clones, 81% of them singletons. Sequenced sample: peripheral blood. The receptors were sampled from a man aged 55 to 69 with active or convalescent COVID-19.

This chain links TRBV7-8 with TRBJ2-7, with D possibly TRBD1 on 5 matching bases. The V end was cut by 1 base, the J end by 2 bases, with 15 bases between. The CDR3 spans 16 residues. Germline lookup yields CDR1 SGHVS and CDR2 FQNEAQ. CDR3 residues: CASSLEGPALTYEQYF. CDR3 in DNA: TGTGCCAGCAGCTTAGAGGGGCCAGCGCTTACCTACGAGCAGTACTTC. Looking up the rest from reference TRBV7-8 and TRBJ2-7 gives the full variable domain: GAGVSQSPRYKVAKRGQDVALRCDPISGHVSLFWYQQALGQGPEFLTYFQNEAQLDKSGLPSDRFFAERPEGSVSTLKIQRTQQEDSAVYLCASSLEGPALTYEQYFGPGTRLTVT.

This chain links TRBV28 with TRBJ1-4; tentative D call: TRBD1 (6 bases). V was shortened by 0 bases and J by 7 bases, with 12 bases between the two germline ends. There are 15 residues in the CDR3. Germline values: CDR1 MDHEN, CDR2 SYDVKM. The CDR3, as DNA: TGTGCCAGCAGTTTATGGGGGGCGGTAACTGAAAAACTGTTTTTT. Residues: CASSLWGAVTEKLFF.

This chain joins TRBV7-6 and TRBJ1-6; D remains unclear. Per the germline V gene, CDR1 is SGHVS and CDR2 is FNYEAQ. The CDR3 is 13 residues long. V was cut by 1 base and J by 7 bases, with 5 bases left in between. CDR3 sequence (DNA): TGTGCCAGCAGCTTAGTATCCAATTCACCCCTCCACTTT. Its protein product is CASSLVSNSPLHF. Based on the CDR3 plus reference TRBV7-6 and TRBJ1-6, the full variable domain is GAGVSQSPRYKVTKRGQDVALRCDPISGHVSLYWYRQALGQGPEFLTYFNYEAQQDKSGLPNDRFSAERPEGSISTLTIQRTEQRDSAMYRCASSLVSNSPLHFGNGTRLTVT.

As for this clone: The germline gene is not matched at one end of the junction; a read error may be the cause. This chain uses TRBV7-7 with TRBJ2-3, with unresolved D. There are 15 residues in the CDR3. Germline loops: CDR1 SSHAT, CDR2 FNYEAQ (reference sequence). The CDR3 nucleotides read TGTGCTAGCAGCCCTCAGATGAGCGGCACAGATACGCAGTATTTT. This gives the protein CASSPQMSGTDTQYF.

This rearrangement joins TRBV2 to TRBJ1-2; 7 nucleotides line up with TRBD1. Trimming took 6 bases from V and 4 from J; bases not matched to a gene: 8. The CDR3 has 14 amino acids. Germline CDR1 reads SNHLY; CDR2 reads FYNNEI. The DNA for the CDR3 is TGTGCCAGCAGCCCGAGTACAGGGGCCTATGGCTACACCTTC. Protein: CASSPSTGAYGYTF. Full variable domain (missing parts from reference TRBV2 and TRBJ1-2): EPEVTQTPSHQVTQMGQEVILRCVPISNHLYFYWYRQILGQKVEFLVSFYNNEISEKSEIFDDQFSVERPDGSNFTLKIRSTKLEDSAMYFCASSPSTGAYGYTFGSGTRLTVV.

The chain recombines TRBV6-5 with TRBJ1-5, with D hard to call. V lost 6 bases to trimming and J lost 4 bases, with 4 bases between them. This CDR3 region has 11 residues. Germline V gene lookup returns CDR1 MNHEY and CDR2 SVGAGI. The CDR3 reads CASRENQPQHF. The CDR3 coding sequence is TGTGCCAGCAGGGAGAATCAGCCCCAGCATTTT.

A few counts support this clone. This chain uses TRBV5-6 with TRBJ1-6; no definite D call. In germline, CDR1 is SGHDT, CDR2 YYEEEE. V was trimmed by 0 bases and J by 7 bases, leaving 8 bases between them. The CDR3 runs 14 residues. In DNA, the CDR3 is TGTGCCAGCAGCTTGGGGTCTAAAAATTCACCCCTCCACTTT. This sequence encodes CASSLGSKNSPLHF.

This clone was found a few times. The rearrangement uses TRBV2 and TRBJ1-5; 8 nucleotides align to TRBD1. Germline CDR1 and CDR2: SNHLY and FYNNEI. The CDR3 runs 13 residues. Trimming removed 7 bases from V and 6 bases from J; junction bases left unmatched: 5. CDR3 in amino acids: CASTAGGGQPQHF. Written as DNA, the CDR3 is TGTGCCAGCACCGCAGGGGGCGGTCAGCCCCAGCATTTT.

The chain uses TRBV7-8 and TRBJ1-5, with 7 bases lining up with TRBD1. Germline CDR1 reads SGHVS; CDR2 reads FQNEAQ. With V trimmed by 0 bases and J by 4 bases, 6 bases remained unmatched. This CDR3 is 16 amino acids long. CDR3: CASSLAVGGQNQPQHF. The CDR3 region has the DNA TGTGCCAGCAGCTTAGCAGTAGGGGGCCAAAATCAGCCCCAGCATTTT.

This clone was recorded only once. The chain has TRBV5-1 and TRBJ2-5; 14 bases are a match to TRBD2. The ends lost 4 bases at V and 5 bases at J; junction bases unmatched: 22. CDR3 length equals 21 residues. CDR1 and CDR2 (germline): SGHRS, YFSETQ. This CDR3 reads CASSNDFGTSGSGANGETQYF. The CDR3 region has the DNA TGCGCCAGCAGCAACGACTTCGGGACTAGCGGGAGTGGGGCTAACGGGGAGACCCAGTACTTC.

V is TRBV5-1 and J is TRBJ2-1, with 10 positions matching TRBD2. The germline CDR1 and CDR2 sequences are SGHRS and YFSETQ. The V segment lost 2 bases and the J segment 7 bases; nucleotides outside the gene matches: 6. This CDR3 spans 15 amino acids. The CDR3 coding sequence is TGCGCCAGCAGCTTTCTAGCGGGGGCAGGGAATGAGCAGTTCTTC. Translation: CASSFLAGAGNEQFF.

A single count supports this clone. The CDR3 reads CASSQATSADTQYF. CDR3 sequence (DNA): TGTGCCAGCAGCCAGGCGACTAGCGCGGATACGCAGTATTTT. The chain carries TRBV7-9 and TRBJ2-3, with 8 bases matching TRBD2. The CDR3 length is 14 residues. Per germline, CDR1 SEHNR and CDR2 FQNEAQ (reference sequence). J lost 6 bases, V lost 5 bases, and 7 bases had no gene match.

The table lists this clone with a few counts. The chain employs TRBV15 and TRBJ1-2; no definite D call. V lost 2 bases and J lost 8, with 18 bases in between. Germline V gene sequence: CDR1 LNHNV, CDR2 YYDKDF (reference sequence). This CDR3 has 15 residues. The CDR3 sequence: CATSRTSEASEGYTF. Here the CDR3 DNA reads TGTGCCACCAGCAGAACCTCAGAGGCTTCAGAAGGCTACACCTTC.

The V call is TRBV12-3 or TRBV12-4, the J call TRBJ1-2; D unresolved. Trimming removed 6 bases at V and 3 bases at J, with 11 bases between. This CDR3 spans 13 amino acids. For the CDR3, the DNA is TGTGCCAGCAGGCTCACCGGGGACTATGGCTACACCTTC. The encoded protein is CASRLTGDYGYTF.

This rearrangement joins TRBV7-2 to TRBJ1-2, with no clear D. Trimming stripped 5 bases from V and 4 bases from J, with 11 bases between. This CDR3 has 13 residues. The germline gives CDR1 SGHTA, CDR2 FQGNSA. The CDR3 reads CASSPSEGYGYTF. The CDR3 nucleotides read TGTGCCAGCAGCCCCTCGGAGGGCTATGGCTACACCTTC.

As concerns this clone: The same CDR3 can be traced to other DNA sequences in this sample. The V call is TRBV11-2, the J call TRBJ2-1; 12 positions agree with TRBD2. V lost 5 bases to trimming and J lost 3 bases; unmatched junction nucleotides: 5. CDR3 length equals 16 residues. CDR1 is SGHAT, CDR2 FQNNGV, per germline. This chain's CDR3 is CASSPRLAGVYNEQFF. The CDR3 nucleotides are TGTGCCAGCAGCCCCCGACTAGCGGGAGTCTACAATGAGCAGTTCTTC.

This chain joins TRBV28 and TRBJ1-1; TRBD1 matches 7 bases. V gave up 5 bases and J gave up 11 bases; unmatched junction bases: 8. Germline V gene data show CDR1 as MDHEN and CDR2 as SYDVKM. There are 12 residues in the CDR3. The CDR3 sequence: CASSLTTGRAFF. CDR3 coding DNA: TGTGCCAGCAGTCTGACGACAGGGAGGGCTTTCTTT.

This clone was recorded a few times. J is TRBJ2-7 and V is TRBV19; possibly TRBD2 for D (5 bases). This CDR3 is 13 amino acids long. CDR1 and CDR2 (germline): LNHDA, SQIVND (reference sequence). V lost 8 bases and J lost 0, with 11 bases in between. CDR3 nucleotide sequence: TGTGCCAGTGGTGAGGGCAGCTCCTACGAGCAGTACTTC. Translating gives CASGEGSSYEQYF.

V and J are TRBV7-9 and TRBJ2-7, with TRBD2 matching 7 bases. The V gene end was trimmed by 5 bases and the J gene end by 1 base; junction bases not matched to a gene: 8. This CDR3 has 15 residues. Germline V gene lookup returns CDR1 SEHNR and CDR2 FQNEAQ (reference sequence). The CDR3 DNA is TGTGCCAGCAGCCTTTTCACTAGCGCTTCCTACGAGCAGTACTTC. Protein: CASSLFTSASYEQYF.

This clone was picked up a small number of times. The chain has TRBV12-3 or TRBV12-4 and TRBJ1-5, with 8 nucleotides matching TRBD1. The CDR3 runs 13 residues. With V trimmed by 6 bases and J by 5 bases, 3 bases remained unmatched. The CDR3 DNA follows: TGTGCCAGCAGAGGACAGGGAGATCAGCCCCAGCATTTT. Its protein is CASRGQGDQPQHF.